This T cell receptor beta chain emerged from a study of beta chain features in type 1 diabetes. Turning to the study itself: Age, gender, cell numbers and subset yield matched between patients and controls. Study results and caveats: VDJ junctions from patients with type 1 diabetes contained fewer insertions and more deletions.

V dropped 1 base and J dropped 3 bases, with 8 bases sitting between them. This CDR3 is 15 amino acids long. CDR1 is SGHRS, CDR2 YFSETQ, per germline. As every portion of the isolated RNA was reverse transcribed, the sequencing read expressed TCRB transcripts. The study sequenced naive, central memory and regulatory T cell samples to an average of about 3.6 million reads. Data came from immunoSEQ multiplex PCR; TCRdb stores just in-frame clones and leaves some out. The sample holds some 150,000 clones, around 10% seen once. This clone was seen only a few times. Its antigen is unidentified. A sort by CD45RO/CCR7/CD25/CD127/CD95/CD27 yielded CD4+ naive, central memory, regulatory and stem cell-like memory cells.

The sequencing sample was made of central memory CD4+ T cells from blood. The rearrangement links TRBV5-1 to TRBJ2-6; unclear D gene. The source is a man between 18 and 35 years old in good health. This CDR3 is CASSLQAIGANVLTF. CDR3 nucleotide sequence: TGCGCCAGCAGCTTGCAGGCTATTGGGGCCAACGTCCTGACTTTC.